The 18 T cell receptor beta chains below were found in one sample sequenced in a study of cytomegalovirus exposure and HLA in healthy donors. The PCR contained 60 Vbeta and 13 Jbeta primers. Libraries were prepared by immunoSEQ multiplex PCR; TCRdb keeps only in-frame clonotypes and omits some of them. The profile covers about 160,000 clones, with approximately 76% appearing a single time and over 1.2% taken by the ten largest. Sequencing used PBMCs. These TCRs come from a man aged 55 to 70 in good health and CMV-seronegative.

This chain connects TRBV28 to TRBJ1-4, with TRBD1 identical over 8 bases. Germline lookup yields CDR1 MDHEN and CDR2 SYDVKM. The CDR3 length is 16 residues. Trimming removed 5 bases from V and 4 bases from J; junction bases left unmatched: 9. The CDR3: CASSPLGTGYNEKLFF. The CDR3 region has the DNA TGTGCCAGCAGTCCCTTAGGGACAGGCTATAATGAAAAACTGTTTTTT.

The chain has TRBV6-6 and TRBJ1-6, with D possibly TRBD1 on 6 matching bases. The CDR3 runs 14 residues. CDR1 is MNHNY, CDR2 SVGAGI, per germline (reference sequence). V gave up 6 bases and J gave up 7 bases, with 13 bases separating them. The CDR3 is CASREGQTNSPLHF. As DNA, the CDR3 is TGTGCCAGCAGAGAAGGACAGACCAATTCACCCCTCCACTTT.

In DNA form, the CDR3 reads TGTGCCAGCAGCTTAGGGGATGGACTAGCGGGAGCCAATGAGCAGTTCTTC. Its protein product is CASSLGDGLAGANEQFF. This chain links TRBV7-2 with TRBJ2-1; 13 bases are a match to TRBD2. Per germline, CDR1 SGHTA and CDR2 FQGNSA. The CDR3 covers 17 residues. V lost 1 base, J lost 6 bases, and 6 bases stayed unmatched.

The rearrangement links TRBV4-3 to TRBJ2-1, with 10 bases aligning to TRBD2. Germline CDR1 and CDR2: LGHNA and YSLEER. With 0 bases clipped from V and 1 base from J, the junction kept 3 bases outside the gene matches. The CDR3 totals 17 residues. The CDR3 coding sequence is TGCGCCAGCAGCCAAGATACTAGCGGGGTGTCCTACAATGAGCAGTTCTTC. Protein sequence: CASSQDTSGVSYNEQFF.

The V gene is TRBV6-4, the J gene TRBJ2-3, with D uncertain. This CDR3 is built from 15 residues. The V end was cut by 1 base, the J end by 0 bases, with 8 bases between. CDR1 and CDR2 from the germline V gene are MRHNA and SNTAGT. CDR3 loop: CASSDFAASTDTQYF. Here the CDR3 DNA reads TGTGCCAGCAGTGACTTTGCGGCTAGCACAGATACGCAGTATTTT.

J is TRBJ2-3 and V is TRBV18; D possibly corresponds to TRBD1 (5 bases). The germline V gene has CDR1 KGHSH and CDR2 LQKENI. The CDR3 extends over 15 amino acids. Trimming took 2 bases from V and 4 from J, leaving 13 bases between them. The CDR3 DNA is TGTGCCAGCTCACCAGATGGGGCGGCGGCAGATACGCAGTATTTT. Translating it yields CASSPDGAAADTQYF.

This chain connects TRBV28 to TRBJ2-7; 7 nucleotides match TRBD2. The CDR3 consists of 15 residues. With 8 bases clipped from V and 1 base from J, the junction kept 11 bases outside the gene matches. Germline-derived CDR1 and CDR2 are MDHEN and SYDVKM. The CDR3 DNA reads TGTGCCAGCGGGGGACCGGGAGGAGGGTCCTACGAGCAGTACTTC. Its translation: CASGGPGGGSYEQYF.

The rearrangement uses TRBV29-1 and TRBJ1-1; 9 bases map to TRBD1. The CDR3 totals 14 residues. CDR1 is SQVTM, CDR2 ANQGSEA, per germline. Trimming cost V 7 bases and J 4 bases; bases outside gene matches: 10. The CDR3 nucleotides are TGCAGCGCCCTAAGAACAGGGGGCCTCACTGAAGCTTTCTTT. Encoded protein: CSALRTGGLTEAFF.

This chain uses TRBV13 with TRBJ2-3, with a tentative D call TRBD2 (5 bases). V was cut by 5 bases and J by 3 bases, with 9 bases left in between. The CDR3 extends over 13 amino acids. Germline V gene data show CDR1 as PRHDT and CDR2 as FYEKMQ (reference sequence). The CDR3 DNA reads TGTGCCAGCAGCATCGGACTGACAGATACGCAGTATTTT. Amino acid sequence: CASSIGLTDTQYF.

The rearrangement joins TRBV18 to TRBJ2-7, with D perhaps matching TRBD1 (5 bases). With 3 bases removed from V and 3 bases from J, the gap between germline ends came to 12 bases. The germline V gene encodes CDR1 KGHSH and CDR2 LQKENI. The CDR3 is made up of 14 amino acids. CDR3 nucleotide sequence: TGTGCCAGCTCACCCCTCGGCAGGGACTACGAGCAGTACTTC. It codes for CASSPLGRDYEQYF.

The chain has TRBV7-7 and TRBJ2-5, with unresolved D. Trimming removed 2 bases at V and 1 base at J, with 8 bases between. Germline V gives CDR1 SSHAT, CDR2 FNYEAQ (reference sequence). The CDR3 spans 14 residues. The DNA for the CDR3 is TGTGCCAGCAGCTTAAGAGCAGGCCAAGAGACCCAGTACTTC. Amino acids: CASSLRAGQETQYF.

This clone was counted only a few times. The J gene is TRBJ1-2, the V gene TRBV19; 9 bases map to TRBD1. CDR1 is LNHDA and CDR2 is SQIVND in the germline V gene (reference sequence). CDR3 size: 15 residues. With V trimmed by 4 bases and J by 6 bases, 9 bases remained unmatched. The CDR3 spells CASSRIDRGSHGYTF. The CDR3 bases are TGTGCCAGTAGTAGAATCGACAGGGGGTCCCATGGCTACACCTTC. The full variable domain, completed using reference TRBV19 and TRBJ1-2, is DGGITQSPKYLFRKEGQNVTLSCEQNLNHDAMYWYRQDPGQGLRLIYYSQIVNDFQKGDIAEGYSVSREKKESFPLTVTSAQKNPTAFYLCASSRIDRGSHGYTFGSGTRLTVV.

The rearrangement links TRBV13 to TRBJ2-7, with D perhaps matching TRBD1 (6 bases). The CDR3 runs 14 residues. Germline V gene sequence: CDR1 PRHDT, CDR2 FYEKMQ (reference sequence). Between the trimmed V and J ends, which lost 0 bases and 2 bases, there was a span of 8 bases. DNA for the CDR3: TGTGCCAGCAGCTTAGGAGGACAGCCCTACGAGCAGTACTTC. It translates to CASSLGGQPYEQYF.

The chain carries TRBV2 and TRBJ2-1, with D perhaps matching TRBD2 (6 bases). The CDR3 runs to 13 residues. V was trimmed by 9 bases and J by 1 base, leaving 10 bases between them. The germline gives CDR1 SNHLY, CDR2 FYNNEI. The CDR3 loop is CASRLGSYNEQFF. For the CDR3, the DNA is TGTGCCAGTCGACTAGGATCCTACAATGAGCAGTTCTTC.

On this clone itself: One end of the junction does not line up with germline, which may come from a read error. The J gene is TRBJ2-2, the V gene TRBV19, with D perhaps matching TRBD2 (6 bases). The CDR3 has 15 amino acids. CDR1 is LNHDA, CDR2 SQIVND, per germline (reference sequence). The chain's CDR3 is CASNVGGWEAGELFF. The CDR3 bases are TGTGCTAGTAACGTCGGGGGATGGGAGGCCGGGGAGCTGTTTTTT. Complete variable domain (other parts from reference TRBV19 and TRBJ2-2): DGGITQSPKYLFRKEGQNVTLSCEQNLNHDAMYWYRQDPGQGLRLIYYSQIVNDFQKGDIAEGYSVSREKKESFPLTVTSAQKNPTAFYLCASNVGGWEAGELFFGEGSRLTVL.

This chain connects TRBV11-3 to TRBJ2-3; 9 bases are shared with TRBD2. There are 17 residues in the CDR3. The V gene's germline CDR1 is SGHNT and CDR2 YENEEA. With V trimmed by 5 bases and J by 8 bases, 17 bases remained unmatched. The CDR3 DNA follows: TGTGCCAGCAGCAAAAGGCGGGGGGGCACCCAATCCGCTACGCAGTATTTT. As protein: CASSKRRGGTQSATQYF. The full variable domain, with the rest looked up from reference TRBV11-3 and TRBJ2-3, is EAGVVQSPRYKIIEKKQPVAFWCNPISGHNTLYWYLQNLGQGPELLIRYENEEAVDDSQLPKDRFSAERLKGVDSTLKIQPAELGDSAVYLCASSKRRGGTQSATQYFGPGTRLTVL.

This clone was observed a single time. The V call is TRBV30, the J call TRBJ2-3, with 8 positions matching TRBD1. V lost 2 bases and J lost 2; bases outside the gene matches: 3. This CDR3 has 14 amino acids. Germline V gene sequence: CDR1 GTSNPN, CDR2 SVGIG (reference sequence). The CDR3 protein is CAWSQGALTDTQYF. The CDR3 coding sequence is TGTGCCTGGAGTCAGGGGGCCCTCACAGATACGCAGTATTTT.

The chain is built from TRBV19 and TRBJ2-5; a possible D gene is TRBD2 (7 bases). The CDR3 contains 12 residues. V gave up 7 bases and J gave up 2 bases, with 8 bases separating them. The germline CDR1 and CDR2 sequences are LNHDA and SQIVND (reference sequence). The CDR3 sequence: CASKGGQETQYF. CDR3 bases: TGTGCCAGTAAGGGGGGGCAAGAGACCCAGTACTTC.